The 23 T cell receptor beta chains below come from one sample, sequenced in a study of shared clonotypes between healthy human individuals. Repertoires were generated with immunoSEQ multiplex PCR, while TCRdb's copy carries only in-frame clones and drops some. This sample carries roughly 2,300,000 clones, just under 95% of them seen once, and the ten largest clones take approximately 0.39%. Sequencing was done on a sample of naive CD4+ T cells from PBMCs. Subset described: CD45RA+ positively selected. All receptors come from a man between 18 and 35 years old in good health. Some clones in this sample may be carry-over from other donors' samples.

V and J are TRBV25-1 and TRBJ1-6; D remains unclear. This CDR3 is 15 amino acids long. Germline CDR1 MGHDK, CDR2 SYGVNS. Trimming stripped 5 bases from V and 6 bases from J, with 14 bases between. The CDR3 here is CASSPDLGINSPLHF. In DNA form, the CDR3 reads TGTGCCAGCAGTCCCGACCTGGGGATTAATTCACCCCTCCACTTT. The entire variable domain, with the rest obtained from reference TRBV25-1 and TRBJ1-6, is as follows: EADIYQTPRYLVIGTGKKITLECSQTMGHDKMYWYQQDPGMELHLIHYSYGVNSTEKGDLSSESTVSRIRTEHFPLTLESARPSHTSQYLCASSPDLGINSPLHFGNGTRLTVT.

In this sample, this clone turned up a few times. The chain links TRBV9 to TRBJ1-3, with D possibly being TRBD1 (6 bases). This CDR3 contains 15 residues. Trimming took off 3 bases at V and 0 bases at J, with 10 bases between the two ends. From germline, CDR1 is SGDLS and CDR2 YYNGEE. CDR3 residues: CASSATGYSGNTIYF. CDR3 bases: TGTGCCAGCAGCGCCACAGGGTACTCTGGAAACACCATATATTTT.

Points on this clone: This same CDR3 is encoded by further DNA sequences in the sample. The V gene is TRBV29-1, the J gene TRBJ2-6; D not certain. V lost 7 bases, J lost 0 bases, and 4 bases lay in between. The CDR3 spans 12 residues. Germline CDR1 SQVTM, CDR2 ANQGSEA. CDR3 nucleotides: TGCAGCGCCTACTCTGGGGCCAACGTCCTGACTTTC. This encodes CSAYSGANVLTF.

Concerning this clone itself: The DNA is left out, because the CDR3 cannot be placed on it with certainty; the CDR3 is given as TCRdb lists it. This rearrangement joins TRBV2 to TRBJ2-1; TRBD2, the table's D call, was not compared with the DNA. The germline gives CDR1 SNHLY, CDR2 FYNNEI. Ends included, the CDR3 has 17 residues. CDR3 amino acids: CASTSRLWASGAPREFF.

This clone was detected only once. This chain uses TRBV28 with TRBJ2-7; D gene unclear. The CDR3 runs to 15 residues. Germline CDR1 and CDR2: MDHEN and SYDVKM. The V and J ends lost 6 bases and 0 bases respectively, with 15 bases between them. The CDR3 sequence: CASSTPPPSSYEQYF. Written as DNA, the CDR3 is TGTGCCAGCAGCACACCCCCCCCGAGCTCCTACGAGCAGTACTTC. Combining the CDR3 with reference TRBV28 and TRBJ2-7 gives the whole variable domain DVKVTQSSRYLVKRTGEKVFLECVQDMDHENMFWYRQDPGLGLRLIYFSYDVKMKEKGDIPEGYSVSREKKERFSLILESASTNQTSMYLCASSTPPPSSYEQYFGPGTRLTVT.

The CDR3: CASTLVELSGNTIYF. In nucleotides, the CDR3 is TGTGCCAGCACCCTCGTCGAACTATCCGGAAACACCATATATTTT. This rearrangement joins TRBV11-2 to TRBJ1-3; D gene uncertain. V was cut by 7 bases and J by 4 bases, with 17 bases left in between. Per germline, CDR1 SGHAT and CDR2 FQNNGV. The CDR3 runs to 15 residues.

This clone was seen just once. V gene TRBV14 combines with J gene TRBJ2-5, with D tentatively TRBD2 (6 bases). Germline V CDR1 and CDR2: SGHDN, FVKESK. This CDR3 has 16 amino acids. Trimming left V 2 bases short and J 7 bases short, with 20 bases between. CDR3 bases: TGTGCCAGCAGCCAATTCGGGAGAGCGTACTTTGGGACCCAGTACTTC. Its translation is CASSQFGRAYFGTQYF.

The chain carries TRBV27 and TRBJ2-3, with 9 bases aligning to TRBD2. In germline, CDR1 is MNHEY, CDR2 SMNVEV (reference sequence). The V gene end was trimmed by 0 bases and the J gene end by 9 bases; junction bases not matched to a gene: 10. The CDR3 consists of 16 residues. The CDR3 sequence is CASSLSTRLAGLTQYF. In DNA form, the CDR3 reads TGTGCCAGCAGTTTATCGACTAGGCTAGCGGGGCTGACGCAGTATTTT.

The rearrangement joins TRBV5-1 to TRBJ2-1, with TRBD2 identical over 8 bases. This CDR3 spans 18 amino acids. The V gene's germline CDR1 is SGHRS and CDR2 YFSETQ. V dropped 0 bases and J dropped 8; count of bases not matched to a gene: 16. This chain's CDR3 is CASSLDSNGGTRRDEQFF. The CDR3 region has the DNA TGCGCCAGCAGCTTGGACTCCAACGGGGGGACTAGGAGGGATGAGCAGTTCTTC.

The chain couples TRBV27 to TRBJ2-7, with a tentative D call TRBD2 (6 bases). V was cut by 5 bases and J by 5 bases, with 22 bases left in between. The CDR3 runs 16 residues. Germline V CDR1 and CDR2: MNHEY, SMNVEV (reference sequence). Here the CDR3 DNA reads TGTGCCAGCAGTCGAATGGACTACCCACTCGGCCACGAGCAGTACTTC. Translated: CASSRMDYPLGHEQYF.

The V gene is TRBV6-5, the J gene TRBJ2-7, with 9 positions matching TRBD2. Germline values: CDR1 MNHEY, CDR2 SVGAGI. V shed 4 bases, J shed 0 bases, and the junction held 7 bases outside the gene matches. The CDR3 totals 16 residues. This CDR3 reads CASSFGLASSSYEQYF. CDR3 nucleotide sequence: TGTGCCAGCAGTTTTGGACTAGCGAGTAGCTCCTACGAGCAGTACTTC.

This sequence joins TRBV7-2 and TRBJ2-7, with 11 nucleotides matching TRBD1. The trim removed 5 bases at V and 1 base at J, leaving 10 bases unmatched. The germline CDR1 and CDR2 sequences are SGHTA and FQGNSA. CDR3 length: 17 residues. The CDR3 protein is CASSDRDRGYPSYEQYF. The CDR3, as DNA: TGTGCCAGCAGCGACCGGGACAGGGGGTATCCTTCCTACGAGCAGTACTTC.

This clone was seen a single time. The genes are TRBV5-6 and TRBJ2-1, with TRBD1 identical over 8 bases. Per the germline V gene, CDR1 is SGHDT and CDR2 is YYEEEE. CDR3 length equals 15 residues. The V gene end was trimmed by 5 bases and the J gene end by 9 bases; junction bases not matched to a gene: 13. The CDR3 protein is CASSSGTGYNSEQFF. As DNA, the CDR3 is TGTGCCAGCAGTTCCGGGACAGGTTACAATAGTGAGCAGTTCTTC. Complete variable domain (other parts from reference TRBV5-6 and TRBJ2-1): DAGVTQSPTHLIKTRGQQVTLRCSPKSGHDTVSWYQQALGQGPQFIFQYYEEEERQRGNFPDRFSGHQFPNYSSELNVNALLLGDSALYLCASSSGTGYNSEQFFGPGTRLTVL.

CDR3 in DNA: TGTGCCAGCTCCCGTCAGGGGGAAAAACTGTTTTTT. It translates to CASSRQGEKLFF. The chain couples TRBV27 to TRBJ1-4; a weak D match, TRBD1 (6 bases). Germline CDR1 and CDR2: MNHEY and SMNVEV (reference sequence). V gave up 8 bases and J gave up 8 bases, with 12 bases separating them. The CDR3 consists of 12 residues.

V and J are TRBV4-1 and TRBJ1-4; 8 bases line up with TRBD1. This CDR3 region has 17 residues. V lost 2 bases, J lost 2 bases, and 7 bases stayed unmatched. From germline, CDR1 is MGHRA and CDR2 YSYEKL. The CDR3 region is CASSQRARQGTNEKLFF. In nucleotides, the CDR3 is TGCGCCAGCAGCCAACGAGCCCGACAGGGGACTAATGAAAAACTGTTTTTT.

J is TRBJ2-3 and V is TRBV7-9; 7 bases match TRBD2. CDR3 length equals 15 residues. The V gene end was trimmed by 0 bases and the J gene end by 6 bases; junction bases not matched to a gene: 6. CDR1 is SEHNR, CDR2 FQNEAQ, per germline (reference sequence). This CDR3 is CASSLARDGRDTQYF. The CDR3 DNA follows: TGTGCCAGCAGCTTAGCGCGAGACGGGAGGGATACGCAGTATTTT. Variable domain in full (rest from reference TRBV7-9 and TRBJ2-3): DTGVSQNPRHKITKRGQNVTFRCDPISEHNRLYWYRQTLGQGPEFLTYFQNEAQLEKSRLLSDRFSAERPKGSFSTLEIQRTEQGDSAMYLCASSLARDGRDTQYFGPGTRLTVL.

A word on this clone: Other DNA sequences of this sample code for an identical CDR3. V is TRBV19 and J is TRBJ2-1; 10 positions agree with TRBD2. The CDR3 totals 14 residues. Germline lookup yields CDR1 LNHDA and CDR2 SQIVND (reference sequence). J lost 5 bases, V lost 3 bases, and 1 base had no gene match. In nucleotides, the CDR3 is TGTGCCAGTAGTATTCTAGCGGGAGACAATGAGCAGTTCTTC. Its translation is CASSILAGDNEQFF.

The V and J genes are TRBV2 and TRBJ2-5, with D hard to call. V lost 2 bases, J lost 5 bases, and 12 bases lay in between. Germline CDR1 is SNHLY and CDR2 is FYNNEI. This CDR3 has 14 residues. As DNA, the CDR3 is TGTGCCAGCAGTGAATTGGGGTCGTGGGAGACCCAGTACTTC. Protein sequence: CASSELGSWETQYF.

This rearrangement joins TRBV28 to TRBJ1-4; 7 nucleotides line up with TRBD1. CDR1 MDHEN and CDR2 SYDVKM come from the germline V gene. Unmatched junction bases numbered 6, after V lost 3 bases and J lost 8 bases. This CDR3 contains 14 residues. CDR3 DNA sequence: TGTGCCAGCAGTTTCCCAGGGGGTAGAGAAAAACTGTTTTTT. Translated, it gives CASSFPGGREKLFF.

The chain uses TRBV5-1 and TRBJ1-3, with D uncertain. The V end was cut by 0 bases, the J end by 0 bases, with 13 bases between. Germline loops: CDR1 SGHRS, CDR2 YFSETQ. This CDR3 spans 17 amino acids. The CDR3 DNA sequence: TGCGCCAGCAGCTTGGATGTCGGAGAGATCTCTGGAAACACCATATATTTT. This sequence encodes CASSLDVGEISGNTIYF.

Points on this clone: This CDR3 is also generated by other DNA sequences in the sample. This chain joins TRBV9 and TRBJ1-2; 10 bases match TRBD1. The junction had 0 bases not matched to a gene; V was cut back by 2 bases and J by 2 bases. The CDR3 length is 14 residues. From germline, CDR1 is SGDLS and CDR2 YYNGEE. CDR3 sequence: CASSVGQGNYGYTF. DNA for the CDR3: TGTGCCAGCAGCGTGGGACAGGGGAACTATGGCTACACCTTC.

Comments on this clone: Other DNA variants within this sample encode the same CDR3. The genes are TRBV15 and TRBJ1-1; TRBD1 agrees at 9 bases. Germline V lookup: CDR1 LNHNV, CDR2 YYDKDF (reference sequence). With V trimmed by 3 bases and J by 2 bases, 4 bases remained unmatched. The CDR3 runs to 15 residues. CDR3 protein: CATSRDRGVNTEAFF. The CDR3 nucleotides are TGTGCCACCAGCAGGGACAGGGGAGTAAACACTGAAGCTTTCTTT.

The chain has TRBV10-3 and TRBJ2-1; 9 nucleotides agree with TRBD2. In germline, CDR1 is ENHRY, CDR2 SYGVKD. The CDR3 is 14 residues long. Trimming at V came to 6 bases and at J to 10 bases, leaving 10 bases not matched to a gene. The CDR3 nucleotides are TGTGCCATCAGAGGGGCGGGAGGGATCCCGGAGCAGTTCTTC. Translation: CAIRGAGGIPEQFF.